These T cell receptor beta chains were read from a single sample in a study of blood T cells in healthy people across ages. TCRdb re-derived calls from the 5' RACE reads in MiXCR, one entry per CDR3 protein. The sample shows some 670,000 distinct CDR3 sequences, 45% to 60% of them seen only once. Sequencing input: blood. These TCRs come from a woman older than 75 in good health. Each CDR3 is given with its conserved first and last residue.

15,TRBJ2-5,TRBV27,CASSPLRGREETQYF
13,TRBJ2-5,TRBV12-5,CASGFDRGKTQYF
17,-,TRBV28,CASSSRLAAGGLETQYF
15,TRBJ2-1,TRBV10-3,CATSPGSPARNEQFF
14,TRBJ2-1,TRBV6-1,CASKEGTSPNEQFF
15,TRBJ2-2,TRBV4-1,CASSLLTGATGELFF
16,TRBJ2-1,TRBV7-2,CASLNSGTGVYNEQFF
13,TRBJ2-2,TRBV12-3/TRBV12-4,CASSFYRPGELFF
12,TRBJ2-5,TRBV2,CASSEYQETQYF
12,TRBJ2-1,TRBV20-1,CSARSSANEQFF
12,TRBJ2-1,TRBV27,CASSIDGNEQFF
16,-,TRBV11-2,CTSSLVTSGRPYEQYF
14,TRBJ2-7,TRBV9,CVSSVFPGPYEQYF
15,TRBJ1-3,TRBV12-3/TRBV12-4,CASSFLAGAGNTIYF
15,TRBJ2-3,TRBV9,CASSVDSGLRTTQYF
15,TRBJ2-1,TRBV20-1,CSARVAGQLANEQFF
14,TRBJ1-2,TRBV7-2,CASSHRTGTYGYTF
14,TRBJ2-5,TRBV20-1,CSASSDRGGETQYF
12,TRBJ2-5,TRBV10-3,CAISESLETQYF
14,TRBJ2-1,TRBV5-1,CASSLGIVYNEQFF
15,TRBJ2-1,TRBV10-3,CAISPPAGGGNEQFF
13,TRBJ2-5,TRBV12-3/TRBV12-4,CASGTNIQETQYF
15,TRBJ2-5,TRBV6-6,CASSYQGQGEETQYF
14,TRBJ2-7,TRBV29-1,CSVEEGGGTYEQYF
14,TRBJ2-3,TRBV10-3,CAISGDRGVDTQYF
12,TRBJ2-5,TRBV7-2,CASSILGPSEYF
18,TRBJ2-7,TRBV7-3,CASSPQPPTRKGKNEQYF
17,TRBJ2-2,TRBV28,CASSLYHGQGNTGELFF
15,TRBJ2-4,TRBV12-3/TRBV12-4,CASSFIGLLKNIQYF
11,TRBJ2-5,TRBV7-9,CASRTLETQYF
12,TRBJ1-2,TRBV11-2,CASRFPGLPHTF
11,TRBJ2-3,TRBV7-9,CASSREDTQYF
13,TRBJ1-5,TRBV7-9,CASSSMLGQPQHF
16,TRBJ2-6,TRBV20-1,CSASSGAYSGANVLTF
15,TRBJ2-7,TRBV4-2,CASSQEGTASYEQYF
15,TRBJ2-3,TRBV9,CASSVGTARTDTQYF
16,TRBJ2-3,TRBV10-3,CAINTSPAGLSDTQYF
15,TRBJ2-3,TRBV29-1,CSVYTRTGTTDTQYF
14,TRBJ2-3,TRBV9,CASTPQGATDTQYF
16,TRBJ2-1,TRBV7-9,CASSRDRPTQYNEQFF
11,TRBJ2-1,TRBV29-1,CSANRGWEQFF
15,TRBJ1-6,TRBV6-6,CASSYGRNYNSPLHF
12,TRBJ2-1,TRBV30,CAWRSGYNEQFF
12,TRBJ2-7,TRBV27,CASSSPRNEQYF
16,TRBJ2-7,TRBV7-2,CASSWGGQGLPYEQYF
15,TRBJ2-5,TRBV2,CASSEARGRLETQYF
14,TRBJ2-2,TRBV5-1,CASSFQRVAGELFF